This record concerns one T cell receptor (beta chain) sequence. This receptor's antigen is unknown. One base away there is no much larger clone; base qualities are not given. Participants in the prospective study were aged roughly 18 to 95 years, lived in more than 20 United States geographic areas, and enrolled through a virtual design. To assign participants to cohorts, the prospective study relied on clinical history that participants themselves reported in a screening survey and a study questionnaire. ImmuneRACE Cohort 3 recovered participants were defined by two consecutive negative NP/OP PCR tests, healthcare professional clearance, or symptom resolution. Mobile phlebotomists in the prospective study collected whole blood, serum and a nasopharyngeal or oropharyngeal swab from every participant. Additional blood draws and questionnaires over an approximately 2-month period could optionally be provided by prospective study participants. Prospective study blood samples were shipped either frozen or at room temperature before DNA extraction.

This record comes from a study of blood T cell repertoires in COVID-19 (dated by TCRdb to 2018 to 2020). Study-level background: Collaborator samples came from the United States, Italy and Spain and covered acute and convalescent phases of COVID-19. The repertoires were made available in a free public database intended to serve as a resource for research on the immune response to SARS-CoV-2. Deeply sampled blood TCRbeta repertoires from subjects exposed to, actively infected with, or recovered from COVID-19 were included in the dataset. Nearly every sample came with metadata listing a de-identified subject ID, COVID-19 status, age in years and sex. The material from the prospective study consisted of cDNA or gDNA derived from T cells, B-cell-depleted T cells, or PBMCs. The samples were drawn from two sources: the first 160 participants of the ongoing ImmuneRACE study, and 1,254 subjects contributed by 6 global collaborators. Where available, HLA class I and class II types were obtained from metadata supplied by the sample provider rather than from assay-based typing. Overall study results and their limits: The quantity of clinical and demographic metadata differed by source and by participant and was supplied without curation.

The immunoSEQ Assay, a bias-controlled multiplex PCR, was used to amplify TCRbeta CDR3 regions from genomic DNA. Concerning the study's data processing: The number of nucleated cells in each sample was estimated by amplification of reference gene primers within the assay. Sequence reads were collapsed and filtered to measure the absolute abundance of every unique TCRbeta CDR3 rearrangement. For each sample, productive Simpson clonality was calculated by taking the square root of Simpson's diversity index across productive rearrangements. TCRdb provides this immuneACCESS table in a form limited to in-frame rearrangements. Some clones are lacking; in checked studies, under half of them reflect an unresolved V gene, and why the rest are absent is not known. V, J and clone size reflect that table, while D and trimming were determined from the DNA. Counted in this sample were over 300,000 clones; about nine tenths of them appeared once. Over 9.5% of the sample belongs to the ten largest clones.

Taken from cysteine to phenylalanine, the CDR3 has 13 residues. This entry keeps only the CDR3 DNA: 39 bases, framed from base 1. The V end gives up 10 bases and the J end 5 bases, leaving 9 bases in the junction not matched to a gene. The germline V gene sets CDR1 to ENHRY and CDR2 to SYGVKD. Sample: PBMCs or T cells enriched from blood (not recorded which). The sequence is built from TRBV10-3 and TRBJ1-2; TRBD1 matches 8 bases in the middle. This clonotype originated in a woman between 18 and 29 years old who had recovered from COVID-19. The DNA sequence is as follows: TGTGCCAGCACCCCGGGACAGGAATATGGCTACACCTTC. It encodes CASTPGQEYGYTF.